Sequencing of this T cell receptor (beta chain) was carried out in a study of blood T cells in healthy people across ages. Through a sample-barcoded 5' primer and a J-beta primer mix, a second PCR was run for roughly 7 to 12 cycles. Each CDR3 protein is one row after TCRdb ran MiXCR on the 5' RACE reads. This sample yields about 680,000 distinct CDR3 sequences, of which 45% to 50% are seen a single time; 25% to 35% belongs to the top ten. Study findings and constraints: TCR beta diversity tracked closely with naive T cell percentage.

The V gene's germline CDR1 is MNHEY and CDR2 SMNVEV (reference sequence). With 6 bases clipped from V and 5 bases from J, the junction kept 12 bases outside the gene matches. This CDR3 comprises 16 residues. Worth noting for this clonotype: Antigen specificity is unknown.

Input material: blood. The TCR comes from a woman aged 60-75 years in good health. This rearrangement joins TRBV27 to TRBJ2-3, with 9 bases fitting TRBD2. The CDR3 here is CASSPRASGIIDTQYF. CDR3 nucleotide sequence: TGTGCCAGCAGCCCAAGGGCTAGCGGGATCATAGATACGCAGTATTTT.